The 24 T cell receptor beta chains below come from one sample, sequenced in a study of T cells in Graves' hyperthyroidism and ophthalmopathy. Amplification yielded TCR beta CDR3 regions, with RNA transcripts as the source. HTBI primers were used for first-round RT-PCR of the TCR CDR3. TCRdb called the multiplex PCR reads again in MiXCR, with one record for every CDR3 protein. This sample has around 290,000 distinct CDR3 sequences, with 13% found just once. The sequenced sample was blood. Receptors were obtained from a woman aged 25 to 39 with Graves' hyperthyroidism that later progressed to Graves' ophthalmopathy.

This clonotype has ten or more counts. The genes are TRBV7-9 and TRBJ1-1; D possibly corresponds to TRBD1 (5 bases). Trimming took 7 bases from V and 3 from J, leaving 9 bases between them. The CDR3 is 12 residues long. Germline CDR1 SEHNR, CDR2 FQNEAQ (reference sequence). The CDR3 nucleotides are TGTGCCAGCACCAAGGGGCACACTGAAGCTTTCTTT. Translating it yields CASTKGHTEAFF. Full variable domain (missing parts from reference TRBV7-9 and TRBJ1-1): DTGVSQNPRHKITKRGQNVTFRCDPISEHNRLYWYRQTLGQGPEFLTYFQNEAQLEKSRLLSDRFSAERPKGSFSTLEIQRTEQGDSAMYLCASTKGHTEAFFGQGTRLTVV.

This clonotype was counted only a few times. The chain carries TRBV20-1 and TRBJ2-7, with TRBD2 matching 9 bases. J lost 2 bases, V lost 3 bases, and 5 bases had no gene match. The germline gives CDR1 DFQATT, CDR2 SNEGSKA (reference sequence). This CDR3 contains 14 residues. CDR3: CSASGLANAYEQYF. As DNA, the CDR3 is TGCAGTGCTAGCGGACTAGCGAACGCCTACGAGCAGTACTTC.

The CDR3 nucleotides read TGTGCCAGCAGTTACACCGGACAGGGTGAAACAGAAGCTTTCTTT. Protein: CASSYTGQGETEAFF. This chain joins TRBV6-5 and TRBJ1-1; 8 nucleotides agree with TRBD1. CDR3 length: 15 residues. CDR1 MNHEY and CDR2 SVGAGI come from the germline V gene. V lost 2 bases and J lost 8; bases outside the gene matches: 10.

The chain couples TRBV20-1 to TRBJ2-1, with 14 bases fitting TRBD2. Germline CDR1 DFQATT, CDR2 SNEGSKA (reference sequence). CDR3 length: 16 amino acids. The V gene end was trimmed by 4 bases and the J gene end by 2 bases; junction bases not matched to a gene: 4. The CDR3 DNA reads as TGCAGTGCTAATAGACTAGCGGGAGGGGCCTACAATGAGCAGTTCTTC. It specifies CSANRLAGGAYNEQFF.

This clonotype has a count of ten or more. The chain has TRBV15 and TRBJ1-5; a weak D match, TRBD1 (5 bases). This CDR3 is 18 amino acids long. The germline CDR1 and CDR2 sequences are LNHNV and YYDKDF (reference sequence). V lost 1 base and J lost 1, with 17 bases in between. DNA of the CDR3: TGTGCCACCAGCAGAGTAGGCTCCCTGGGGCTAAGCAATCAGCCCCAGCATTTT. Translating gives CATSRVGSLGLSNQPQHF.

This clonotype was counted many times. The CDR3 spells CASSPPGGLFYGYTF. In DNA form, the CDR3 reads TGTGCCAGCAGTCCGCCAGGGGGCTTGTTCTATGGCTACACCTTC. V is TRBV12-3 or TRBV12-4 and J is TRBJ1-2, with 8 positions matching TRBD1. V shed 5 bases, J shed 4 bases, and the junction held 9 bases outside the gene matches. The CDR3 sequence is 15 residues long.

V is TRBV29-1 and J is TRBJ2-7; 13 bases are shared with TRBD2. The germline gives CDR1 SQVTM, CDR2 ANQGSEA. The CDR3 has 13 residues. The J segment lost 7 bases and the V segment lost 7 bases, leaving 7 bases of the junction unmatched. CDR3 sequence: CSAEGLAGQEQYF. CDR3 coding DNA: TGCAGCGCGGAGGGACTAGCGGGACAAGAGCAGTACTTC.

The gene calls are TRBV19 and TRBJ2-1; no firm D call. The CDR3 length is 15 residues. Germline CDR1 reads LNHDA; CDR2 reads SQIVND (reference sequence). Trimming cost V 6 bases and J 0 bases, with 12 bases left between them. CDR3 residues: CASRSYSSSYNEQFF. For the CDR3, the DNA is TGTGCCAGTAGGTCGTACTCCAGCTCCTACAATGAGCAGTTCTTC.

This clonotype was seen ten or more times. This chain uses TRBV18 with TRBJ2-1; the D is unclear. Germline CDR1 reads KGHSH; CDR2 reads LQKENI. The CDR3 is 12 amino acids. V dropped 0 bases and J dropped 10 bases, with 7 bases sitting between them. The DNA for the CDR3 is TGTGCCAGCTCACCACCCCTCGGGGAGCAGTTCTTC. Protein sequence: CASSPPLGEQFF.

The rearrangement links TRBV6-1 to TRBJ2-1; TRBD2 aligns across 14 bases. With V trimmed by 7 bases and J by 7 bases, 12 bases remained unmatched. The germline V gene encodes CDR1 MNHNS and CDR2 SASEGT. The CDR3 has 17 amino acids. The CDR3 protein is CASNRLAGGPSGNEQFF. DNA of the CDR3: TGTGCCAGCAATCGACTAGCGGGAGGGCCCTCGGGGAATGAGCAGTTCTTC.

Many counts were recorded for this clonotype. The CDR3 nucleotides read TGTGCCAGCAGCGACACGGGAACGCGAGGCACCGGGGAGCTGTTTTTT. This encodes CASSDTGTRGTGELFF. The rearrangement uses TRBV11-2 and TRBJ2-2; D is perhaps TRBD2 (5 bases). Trimming pared 5 bases from V and 4 bases from J, leaving 17 bases between. Germline CDR1 is SGHAT and CDR2 is FQNNGV. This CDR3 is built from 16 residues.

There are many counts of this clonotype. The chain combines TRBV29-1 with TRBJ2-2; 9 nucleotides align to TRBD2. The V gene end was trimmed by 4 bases and the J gene end by 4 bases; junction bases not matched to a gene: 7. The germline V gene encodes CDR1 SQVTM and CDR2 ANQGSEA. This CDR3 contains 15 residues. CDR3 region: CSVVPGSGSTGELFF. The CDR3 DNA reads as TGCAGCGTTGTGCCAGGTAGCGGGAGCACCGGGGAGCTGTTTTTT.

This clonotype was recorded at least ten times. The chain recombines TRBV27 with TRBJ2-5, with 8 positions matching TRBD1. From germline, CDR1 is MNHEY and CDR2 SMNVEV (reference sequence). Trimming took 5 bases from V and 2 from J; bases not matched to a gene: 7. This CDR3 contains 15 residues. The CDR3 nucleotides are TGTGCCAGCAGTACCGCCGGGGACAGGCAAGAGACCCAGTACTTC. Its translation is CASSTAGDRQETQYF.

The genes are TRBV4-1 and TRBJ2-7; 7 positions agree with TRBD1. CDR3 length equals 15 residues. V lost 1 base and J lost 0; bases outside the gene matches: 3. CDR1 MGHRA and CDR2 YSYEKL come from the germline V gene. CDR3 in amino acids: CASSQVQGISYEQYF. The DNA for the CDR3 is TGCGCCAGCAGCCAAGTACAGGGGATCTCCTACGAGCAGTACTTC.

This clonotype was recorded at least ten times. The chain recombines TRBV11-1 with TRBJ2-4; 10 nucleotides align to TRBD2. The germline CDR1 and CDR2 sequences are SGHAT and FQDESV (reference sequence). The CDR3 length is 16 residues. Trimming at V came to 1 base and at J to 7 bases, leaving 7 bases not matched to a gene. The CDR3 DNA follows: TGTGCCAGCAGCTTAGGAGCGGGAGGGCCTTGGAACATTCAGTACTTC. This codes for CASSLGAGGPWNIQYF.

This clonotype came up many times. The chain has TRBV7-9 and TRBJ2-7; TRBD2 might be the D (6 bases). Trimming pared 2 bases from V and 5 bases from J, leaving 10 bases between. CDR1 SEHNR and CDR2 FQNEAQ come from the germline V gene (reference sequence). This CDR3 has 13 amino acids. The CDR3 sequence is CASSLSGVNEQYF. CDR3 nucleotide sequence: TGTGCCAGCAGCTTATCGGGGGTAAACGAGCAGTACTTC.

This chain connects TRBV6-4 to TRBJ2-7; D perhaps matches TRBD2 (5 bases). V was pared by 0 bases and J by 3 bases, with 6 bases between. The CDR3 extends over 13 amino acids. Germline CDR1 is MRHNA and CDR2 is SNTAGT. CDR3: CASSDSRGYEQYF. In DNA form, the CDR3 reads TGTGCCAGCAGTGACTCTCGGGGCTACGAGCAGTACTTC.

V gene TRBV7-3 combines with J gene TRBJ2-3; TRBD2 matches at 10 bases. J gave up 4 bases and V 3 bases, and 4 bases lay outside the gene matches. This CDR3 region has 15 residues. The germline CDR1 and CDR2 sequences are SGHTA and FQGTGA. The CDR3 spells CASSFTAGGADTQYF. Written as DNA, the CDR3 is TGTGCCAGCAGCTTCACAGCGGGAGGGGCAGATACGCAGTATTTT.

This clonotype occurred many times. This sequence joins TRBV6-1 and TRBJ1-5, with TRBD1 matching 9 bases. The V segment lost 6 bases and the J segment 5 bases; nucleotides outside the gene matches: 2. CDR3 length: 13 amino acids. Germline CDR1 reads MNHNS; CDR2 reads SASEGT. The CDR3 region is CASSTGGHQPQHF. CDR3 DNA sequence: TGTGCCAGCAGCACAGGGGGCCATCAGCCCCAGCATTTT.

This clonotype was recorded at least ten times. This rearrangement joins TRBV15 to TRBJ2-7; 9 bases are a match to TRBD1. This CDR3 contains 15 residues. Germline V gene lookup returns CDR1 LNHNV and CDR2 YYDKDF (reference sequence). V was clipped by 1 base and J by 3 bases; unmatched bases: 4. CDR3 protein: CATSRGDRGFYEQYF. In DNA form, the CDR3 reads TGTGCCACCAGCAGAGGAGACAGGGGGTTCTACGAGCAGTACTTC.

This clonotype has ten or more counts. The chain links TRBV11-2 to TRBJ2-7, with D unclear. Trimming cost V 1 base and J 3 bases, with 10 bases left between them. The CDR3 covers 14 residues. Per the germline V gene, CDR1 is SGHAT and CDR2 is FQNNGV. This CDR3 reads CASSLVDGYYEQYF. The DNA for the CDR3 is TGTGCCAGCAGCTTAGTAGACGGTTACTACGAGCAGTACTTC.

The gene calls are TRBV20-1 and TRBJ2-7; TRBD2 agrees at 11 bases. Germline CDR1 and CDR2: DFQATT and SNEGSKA (reference sequence). The CDR3 contains 14 residues. The junction had 7 bases not matched to a gene; V was cut back by 3 bases and J by 6 bases. The CDR3 loop reads CSAREGTSGCEQYF. For the CDR3, the DNA is TGCAGTGCTAGGGAGGGGACTAGCGGTTGCGAGCAGTACTTC.

This clonotype was found a few times. The V call is TRBV7-6, the J call TRBJ2-7, with D perhaps being TRBD1 or TRBD2 (6 bases each). This CDR3 has 12 residues. Trimming removed 5 bases from V and 6 bases from J, with 11 bases in between. Germline-derived CDR1 and CDR2 are SGHVS and FNYEAQ. As DNA, the CDR3 is TGTGCCAGCAGCATCAGGGGAGGCGAGCAGTACTTC. This encodes CASSIRGGEQYF.

This clonotype showed up many times. This chain joins TRBV28 and TRBJ2-2, with D tentatively TRBD1 or TRBD2 (5 bases each). Per the germline V gene, CDR1 is MDHEN and CDR2 is SYDVKM. This CDR3 is built from 15 residues. Trimming removed 8 bases from V and 7 bases from J, with 20 bases in between. CDR3 sequence: CASRLWGKKGGELFF. DNA of the CDR3: TGTGCCAGCCGACTTTGGGGGAAGAAGGGCGGGGAGCTGTTTTTT.